Each of the 8 T cell receptor beta chains below was sequenced from the same sample in a study of shared clonotypes between healthy human individuals. Repertoires were generated with immunoSEQ multiplex PCR, while TCRdb's copy carries only in-frame clones and drops some. This table has about 1,900,000 clones, about 95% appearing once. Cells designated naive CD8 were CD45RO-negative and were positively selected for CCR7, with terminally differentiated effector memory CD45RA+ cells excluded. Sequencing was performed on naive CD8+ T cells sorted from blood. These receptors were obtained from a man aged 18 to 30 in good health.

The V gene is TRBV14, the J gene TRBJ1-6; D not resolved. Germline V lookup: CDR1 SGHDN, CDR2 FVKESK. Trimming cost V 2 bases and J 0 bases, with 5 bases left between them. CDR3 length: 15 amino acids. The CDR3 sequence: CASSQPSSYNSPLHF. The CDR3 nucleotides are TGTGCCAGCAGCCAACCGTCCTCCTATAATTCACCCCTCCACTTT.

This chain connects TRBV30 to TRBJ2-3; 7 bases match TRBD1. The V gene's germline CDR1 is GTSNPN and CDR2 SVGIG (reference sequence). J was trimmed by 4 bases and V by 5 bases; bases with no gene match: 9. This CDR3 contains 14 residues. CDR3 in DNA: TGTGCCTGGGGGGACAGCCGACCCCCAGATACGCAGTATTTT. Its protein product is CAWGDSRPPDTQYF.

The rearrangement uses TRBV28 and TRBJ2-7; 7 nucleotides agree with TRBD1. Germline assignment: CDR1 MDHEN and CDR2 SYDVKM. V was pared by 10 bases and J by 4 bases, with 13 bases of the junction left unmatched. The CDR3 totals 14 residues. The CDR3 DNA sequence: TGTGCCACCGGGACAGCCCAAAATTTTTACGAGCAGTACTTC. It encodes CATGTAQNFYEQYF.

V is TRBV7-2 and J is TRBJ1-5, with unresolved D. Germline CDR1 reads SGHTA; CDR2 reads FQGNSA. This CDR3 has 15 residues. The V end lost 1 base, the J end lost 1 base, and 8 bases lay between the germline ends. The CDR3 bases are TGTGCCAGCAGCTTAGATTCAGAGAGCAATCAGCCCCAGCATTTT. This encodes CASSLDSESNQPQHF.

Comments on this clone: Other nucleotide sequences from this sample produce the same CDR3. The chain uses TRBV30 and TRBJ1-4; no firm D call. Germline CDR1 and CDR2: GTSNPN and SVGIG (reference sequence). This CDR3 spans 14 amino acids. The V end was cut by 0 bases, the J end by 0 bases, with 5 bases between. The CDR3 protein is CAWSVLSTNEKLFF. CDR3 DNA: TGTGCCTGGAGTGTACTGTCAACTAATGAAAAACTGTTTTTT. Full variable domain (missing parts from reference TRBV30 and TRBJ1-4): SQTIHQWPATLVQPVGSPLSLECTVEGTSNPNLYWYRQAAGRGLQLLFYSVGIGQISSEVPQNLSASRPQDRQFILSSKKLLLSDSGFYLCAWSVLSTNEKLFFGSGTQLSVL.

This clone was seen just once. This chain links TRBV10-3 with TRBJ2-5; D might be TRBD1 or TRBD2, each matching 7 bases. Germline V CDR1 and CDR2: ENHRY, SYGVKD. V dropped 2 bases and J dropped 11 bases, with 15 bases sitting between them. The CDR3 runs to 13 residues. CDR3 loop: CAISEPDREGQYF. The CDR3 coding sequence is TGTGCCATCAGTGAGCCCGACAGGGAGGGGCAGTACTTC.

This sequence joins TRBV13 and TRBJ2-7; 12 bases fit TRBD1. With V trimmed by 4 bases and J by 7 bases, 8 bases remained unmatched. The CDR3 sequence is 15 residues long. Germline V gives CDR1 PRHDT, CDR2 FYEKMQ (reference sequence). CDR3 nucleotides: TGTGCCAGCAGCTCTAGGGGGACAGGGGGCTGGGAGCAGTACTTC. Residues: CASSSRGTGGWEQYF.

This clone was seen only a few times. The chain joins TRBV2 to TRBJ1-2, with 7 bases that match TRBD1. After removal of 7 bases from V and 1 base from J, the junction contained 9 bases not matched to a gene. This CDR3 region has 15 residues. The germline V gene encodes CDR1 SNHLY and CDR2 FYNNEI. CDR3 region: CASIKWDRLNYGYTF. In DNA form, the CDR3 reads TGTGCCAGCATCAAATGGGACAGACTTAACTATGGCTACACCTTC.